The subject of this entry is one T cell receptor beta chain. The antigen it recognizes is unknown. No quality values exist for individual bases; no much larger clone is one base distant. The data belong to a study of radiotherapy plus CTLA-4 blockade in lung cancer (dated by TCRdb to 2016 to 2019). Context from the whole study: Objective responses occurred in around 19% of enrolled patients, and around 30% achieved disease control. What the authors observed across the whole study: After treatment with radiotherapy and ipilimumab, TCR clones that originated in tumors expanded in peripheral blood. The strongest predictors of response, as reported, were early dynamic changes in blood T cell clones along with a rise in serum interferon-beta after radiation.

In this study, focal radiation therapy paired with CTLA-4 blockade (ipilimumab) was tested in patients who had chemo-refractory metastatic non-small-cell lung cancer. CDR1 SGHAT and CDR2 FQNNGV are derived from the germline V gene. The CDR3 contains 16 residues, cysteine and phenylalanine counted. The sequence is cut down to CDR3 DNA, 48 bases in frame from base 1. Trimming removed 5 bases from V and 6 bases from J; the gene matches leave 8 bases unexplained. Libraries were constructed by the immunoSEQ multiplex PCR assay. TCRdb holds this immuneACCESS table with in-frame rearrangements only. Some clones are missing; in checked studies, unresolved V genes explain under half, and the rest has no known cause. Here the sample has about 57,000 clones; roughly 80% occur a single time. Clones ranked in the top ten supply roughly 15% of the sample.

This sample comprised peripheral blood, obtained from a patient treated with radiotherapy plus ipilimumab. This receptor was taken from a human donor with non-small cell lung cancer who had a complete response to radiotherapy plus ipilimumab. The rearrangement joined TRBV11-2 to TRBJ1-5, with 12 middle bases fitting TRBD1. The nucleotide sequence is given as TGTGCCAGCAGCCTGGGGACAGGGGGCTTAGGTCAGCCCCAGCATTTT. It codes for CASSLGTGGLGQPQHF. With the rest looked up from the reference TRBV11-2 and TRBJ1-5 genes rather than sequenced, the full variable domain is EAGVAQSPRYKIIEKRQSVAFWCNPISGHATLYWYQQILGQGPKLLIQFQNNGVVDDSQLPKDRFSAERLKGVDSTLKIQPAKLEDSAVYLCASSLGTGGLGQPQHFGDGTRLSIL.